These 2 T cell receptor beta chains came from one sample sequenced in a study of robustness of blood B and T cell sequencing. The template for TCR beta quantification was mRNA, not genomic DNA. A 5' template-switch oligo added a universal priming site during cDNA synthesis. The template-switch oligo carried a 12-nucleotide random UMI tagging each cDNA molecule. TCRdb re-called the PCR reads with MiXCR, one entry per CDR3 protein. Of 1,500 to 2,000 distinct CDR3 sequences listed, approximately 72% were seen once; the top ten hold roughly 44%. Input material: peripheral blood. These TCRs come from a human donor in good health.

The chain uses TRBV10-3 and TRBJ2-3; a possible D gene is TRBD1 (8 bases). Germline V gives CDR1 ENHRY, CDR2 SYGVKD. V was shortened by 6 bases and J by 1 base, with 17 bases between the two germline ends. The CDR3 runs to 16 residues. The CDR3 bases are TGTGCCATCAGCGGAACAGGGGGGGGAGGCACAGATACGCAGTATTTT. Its translation is CAISGTGGGGTDTQYF.

The chain employs TRBV12-3 or TRBV12-4 and TRBJ1-3, with 7 bases identical to TRBD1. The V and J ends lost 5 bases and 0 bases, in that order; junction bases with no gene match: 10. The CDR3 runs 17 residues. The CDR3 protein is CASSGSGTEFSGNTIYF. CDR3 DNA: TGTGCCAGCAGTGGGTCCGGGACAGAGTTCTCTGGAAACACCATATATTTT.